This TCR beta chain was obtained from a study of blood T cell repertoires in COVID-19. The data were produced by immunoSEQ multiplex PCR, yet TCRdb's version contains in-frame clones alone and is incomplete. The sample lists just over 75,000 clones, 87% seen once, with about 5.3% in the top ten. The CDR3 loop spans 16 amino acids. V gave up 8 bases and J gave up 3 bases, with 23 bases separating them. The germline CDR1 and CDR2 sequences are MNHNY and SVGAGI (reference sequence). The genes are TRBV6-6 and TRBJ2-7, with D tentatively TRBD2 (5 bases). This TCR was recovered from a woman over 75 with active or convalescent COVID-19. Sequencing was performed on peripheral blood. The DNA of the CDR3 is TGTGCCAGCGCTCCTCGGGGTCCTCAGGTTAACTACGAGCAGTACTTC. It specifies CASAPRGPQVNYEQYF.